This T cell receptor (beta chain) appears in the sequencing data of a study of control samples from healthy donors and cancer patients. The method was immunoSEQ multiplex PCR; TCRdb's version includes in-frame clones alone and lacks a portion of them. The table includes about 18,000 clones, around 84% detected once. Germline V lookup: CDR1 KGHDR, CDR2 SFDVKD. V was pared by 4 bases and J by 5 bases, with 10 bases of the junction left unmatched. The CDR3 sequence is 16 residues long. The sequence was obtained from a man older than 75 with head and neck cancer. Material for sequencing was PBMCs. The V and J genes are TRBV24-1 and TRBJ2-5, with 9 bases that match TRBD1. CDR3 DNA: TGTGCCACCAGTGAACCTGGGACAGGGTGGGAGGAGACCCAGTACTTC. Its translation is CATSEPGTGWEETQYF.